This T cell receptor (beta chain) originates from a study of blood T cell repertoires in COVID-19 (TCRdb year 2020). Context from the whole study: Samples from collaborators originated in the United States, Italy and Spain and spanned both the acute and convalescent phases of COVID-19. Sample metadata almost always included a de-identified subject ID, COVID-19 status, age in years and sex. The material from the prospective study consisted of cDNA or gDNA derived from T cells, B-cell-depleted T cells, or PBMCs. Where available, HLA class I and class II types were obtained from metadata supplied by the sample provider rather than from assay-based typing. The repertoires were released in a freely available public database intended as a resource for research on the immune response to SARS-CoV-2. Subjects who had been exposed to COVID-19, were actively infected with it, or had recovered from it provided the deeply sampled blood TCRbeta repertoires that made up the dataset. The samples were drawn from two sources: the first 160 participants of the ongoing ImmuneRACE study, and 1,000 to 1,500 subjects contributed by 6 global collaborators.

Overall study outcomes, separate from this receptor: The quantity of clinical and demographic metadata differed by source and by participant and was supplied without curation.

TCRbeta CDR3 regions were amplified from genomic DNA using the immunoSEQ Assay, a bias-controlled multiplex PCR. As for how the authors treated the data: The number of nucleated cells in each sample was estimated by amplification of reference gene primers within the assay. To quantify the absolute abundance of each unique TCRbeta CDR3 rearrangement, sequence reads were collapsed and filtered. Productive Simpson clonality was computed per sample as the square root of Simpson's diversity index over productive rearrangements. TCRdb retrieved this table from immuneACCESS and kept in-frame rearrangements only. Not all clones are present; in checked studies, unresolved V genes account for under half, and no reason is known for the remainder. D and trimming were read from the DNA, whereas the V and J calls and clone size are those reported in that table. A total of about 83,000 clones appear in this sample, more than 70% of them only once. Roughly 8% of the sample goes to the ten largest clones.

This clone came up a few times. Its antigen target is currently unknown. Base-call qualities are not available, and no considerably larger clone is one nucleotide away. Whole blood was collected in K2EDTA tubes by collaborating institutions according to the institutions' own protocols. For TCRbeta analysis, collaborators shipped samples in one of three forms: frozen whole blood, isolated PBMCs, or DNA extracted from either of those sample types. The CDR3 has 13 amino acids, counting the end cysteine and phenylalanine. Only the CDR3 region is kept as DNA, spanning 39 bases read in frame from base 1. V is clipped by 2 bases and J by 7 bases, and the sequence between their germline boundaries is 13 bases long. The CDR1 and CDR2 encoded by the germline V gene are SGDLS and YYNGEE.

The TCR originated in a man aged 50 or older with active COVID-19. This chain is built from TRBV9 and TRBJ2-7, with TRBD2 perhaps the D gene, on 5 matching bases. The sequenced material came from peripheral blood. The CDR3 has the sequence CASSVEWSGEQYF. Read as DNA, the sequence is TGTGCCAGCAGCGTCGAATGGTCGGGGGAGCAGTACTTC.